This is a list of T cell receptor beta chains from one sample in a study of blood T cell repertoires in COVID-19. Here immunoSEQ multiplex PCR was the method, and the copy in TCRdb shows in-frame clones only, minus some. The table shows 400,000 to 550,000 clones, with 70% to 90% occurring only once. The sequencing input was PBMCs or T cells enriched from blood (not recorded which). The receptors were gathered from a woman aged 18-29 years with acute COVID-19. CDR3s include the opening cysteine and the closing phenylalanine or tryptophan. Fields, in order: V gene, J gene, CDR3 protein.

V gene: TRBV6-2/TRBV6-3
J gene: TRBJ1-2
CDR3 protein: CASSHKRGTGYTF

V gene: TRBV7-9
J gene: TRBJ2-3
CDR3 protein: CASRGGSTQYF

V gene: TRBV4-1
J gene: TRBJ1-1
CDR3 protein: CASSPRAGWSEAFF

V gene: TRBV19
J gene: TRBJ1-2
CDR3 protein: CASSIVGTTNYGYTF

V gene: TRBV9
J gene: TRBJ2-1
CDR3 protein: CATSGGRGFSSYNEQFF

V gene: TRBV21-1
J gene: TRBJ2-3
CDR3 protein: CASSPRYF

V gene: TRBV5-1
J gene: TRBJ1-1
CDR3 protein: CASSRFQGAGNEAFF

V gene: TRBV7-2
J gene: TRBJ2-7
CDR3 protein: CASSFTSGNGEQYF

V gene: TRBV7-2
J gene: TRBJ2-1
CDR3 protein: CASSRDRAYNEQFF

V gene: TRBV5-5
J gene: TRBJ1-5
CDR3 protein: CASSLEQLPAPQHF

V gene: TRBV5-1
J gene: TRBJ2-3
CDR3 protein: CASTPSGGSTDTQYF

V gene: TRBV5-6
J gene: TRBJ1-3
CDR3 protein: CASSSWRDSGNTIYF

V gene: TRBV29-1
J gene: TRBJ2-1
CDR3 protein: CSVGGQGNEQFF

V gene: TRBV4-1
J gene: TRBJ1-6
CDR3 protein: CASSQGGLTWFGSPLHF